This TCR beta chain originates from a study of shared clonotypes between healthy human individuals. Overall study findings and caveats: Among the subsets, naive ones generally showed larger estimated richness than memory ones.

The CDR3 is 14 residues long. The V end was cut by 6 bases, the J end by 4 bases, with 15 bases between. Looked up from germline, CDR1 is SQVTM and CDR2 is ANQGSEA. Assay used: immunoSEQ multiplex PCR; TCRdb lists only in-frame clones, some missing. The sample includes roughly 680,000 clones, 55% to 75% seen only once; the top ten take around 1.7%. Note on this clone: Its specificity is not known.

This TCR derives from a woman between 25 and 40 years old in good health. The chain carries TRBV29-1 and TRBJ2-2, with a weak D call TRBD2 (6 bases). Sequencing was performed on memory CD4+ T cells sorted from blood. Subset of the sample: CD45RA-negative fraction. The CDR3 reads CSVRDSIPTGELFF. CDR3 nucleotides: TGCAGCGTACGGGACTCGATACCCACCGGGGAGCTGTTTTTT.